These 9 T cell receptor beta chains share one sample of origin, sequenced in a study of cytomegalovirus exposure and HLA in healthy donors. Vbeta (60) and Jbeta (13) primers were used in the PCR. Generated by immunoSEQ multiplex PCR, the TCRdb table keeps only in-frame clones and is missing some. The sample holds some 180,000 clones; about 90% are singletons and the top ten take 1.1%. Sequenced material: PBMCs. The receptors stem from a boy younger than 10 in good health and CMV-seronegative.

The rearrangement links TRBV9 to TRBJ2-2; 10 bases are shared with TRBD2. CDR3 length equals 16 residues. Losses at the gene ends were 2 bases for V and 4 bases for J; bases not matched to a gene: 5. CDR1 is SGDLS and CDR2 is YYNGEE in the germline V gene. CDR3 residues: CASSVLAGDPTGELFF. The CDR3 DNA sequence: TGTGCCAGCAGCGTTCTAGCGGGGGACCCCACCGGGGAGCTGTTTTTT.

The chain joins TRBV14 to TRBJ2-5, with 7 bases lining up with TRBD2. The germline V gene encodes CDR1 SGHDN and CDR2 FVKESK. V shed 4 bases, J shed 4 bases, and the junction held 21 bases outside the gene matches. The CDR3 runs to 19 residues. The CDR3 nucleotides read TGTGCCAGCAGCCCGCCAACCGAAGCGGGATTTGGAATCGGAGAGACCCAGTACTTC. Amino acids: CASSPPTEAGFGIGETQYF. Combining the CDR3 with reference TRBV14 and TRBJ2-5 gives the whole variable domain EAGVTQFPSHSVIEKGQTVTLRCDPISGHDNLYWYRRVMGKEIKFLLHFVKESKQDESGMPNNRFLAERTGGTYSTLKVQPAELEDSGVYFCASSPPTEAGFGIGETQYFGPGTRLLVL.

This clone was counted a single time. The gene calls are TRBV7-2 and TRBJ2-1; TRBD2 matches at 15 bases. The V and J ends lost 5 bases and 10 bases, in that order; junction bases with no gene match: 9. The CDR3 consists of 16 residues. Germline CDR1 SGHTA, CDR2 FQGNSA. This chain's CDR3 is CASSRGTSGRQGEQFF. The CDR3 coding sequence is TGTGCCAGCAGCCGCGGGACTAGCGGGAGGCAGGGCGAGCAGTTCTTC.

The chain combines TRBV5-1 with TRBJ2-5, with 8 bases that match TRBD2. Per the germline V gene, CDR1 is SGHRS and CDR2 is YFSETQ. After removal of 0 bases from V and 5 bases from J, the junction contained 6 bases not matched to a gene. The CDR3 runs 15 residues. The CDR3 DNA is TGCGCCAGCAGCTTGGGCGGGACTAGAGACGAGACCCAGTACTTC. Protein sequence: CASSLGGTRDETQYF.

This chain links TRBV29-1 with TRBJ2-1; 11 nucleotides align to TRBD2. With 8 bases clipped from V and 4 bases from J, the junction kept 7 bases outside the gene matches. The germline V gene encodes CDR1 SQVTM and CDR2 ANQGSEA. CDR3 length: 14 residues. The CDR3 DNA reads TGCAGCTTCCTAGGACTAGCGGGTTACAATGAGCAGTTCTTC. Its protein is CSFLGLAGYNEQFF.

V is TRBV6-6 and J is TRBJ2-3; TRBD1 matches at 11 bases. CDR3 size: 14 residues. V was clipped by 5 bases and J by 2 bases; unmatched bases: 0. Germline values: CDR1 MNHNY, CDR2 SVGAGI (reference sequence). The CDR3 sequence is CASSGQGATDTQYF. The DNA for the CDR3 is TGTGCCAGCAGTGGACAGGGGGCCACAGATACGCAGTATTTT.

V and J are TRBV12-5 and TRBJ2-1; no clear D. Trimming took off 1 base at V and 4 bases at J, with 8 bases between the two ends. Germline V gene lookup returns CDR1 LGHNT and CDR2 FRNRAP. The CDR3 sequence is 14 residues long. CDR3: CASGLETSYNEQFF. The CDR3 nucleotides read TGTGCTAGTGGTTTGGAGACATCTTACAATGAGCAGTTCTTC.

The genes are TRBV2 and TRBJ2-7, with 7 bases that match TRBD2. The CDR3 is 14 amino acids. Trimming at V came to 7 bases and at J to 6 bases, leaving 12 bases not matched to a gene. Germline loops: CDR1 SNHLY, CDR2 FYNNEI. The CDR3 region has the DNA TGTGCCAGCATCGAGGAGGCGGGAGTAAGCGAGCAGTACTTC. This encodes CASIEEAGVSEQYF. The entire variable domain, with the rest obtained from reference TRBV2 and TRBJ2-7, is as follows: EPEVTQTPSHQVTQMGQEVILRCVPISNHLYFYWYRQILGQKVEFLVSFYNNEISEKSEIFDDQFSVERPDGSNFTLKIRSTKLEDSAMYFCASIEEAGVSEQYFGPGTRLTVT.

The chain joins TRBV28 to TRBJ2-7; no definite D call. Germline assignment: CDR1 MDHEN and CDR2 SYDVKM. Trimming took 1 base from V and 5 from J, leaving 6 bases between them. The CDR3 has 12 residues. CDR3 bases: TGTGCCAGCAGTTTATCGGTCGACGAGCAGTACTTC. Translation gives CASSLSVDEQYF.